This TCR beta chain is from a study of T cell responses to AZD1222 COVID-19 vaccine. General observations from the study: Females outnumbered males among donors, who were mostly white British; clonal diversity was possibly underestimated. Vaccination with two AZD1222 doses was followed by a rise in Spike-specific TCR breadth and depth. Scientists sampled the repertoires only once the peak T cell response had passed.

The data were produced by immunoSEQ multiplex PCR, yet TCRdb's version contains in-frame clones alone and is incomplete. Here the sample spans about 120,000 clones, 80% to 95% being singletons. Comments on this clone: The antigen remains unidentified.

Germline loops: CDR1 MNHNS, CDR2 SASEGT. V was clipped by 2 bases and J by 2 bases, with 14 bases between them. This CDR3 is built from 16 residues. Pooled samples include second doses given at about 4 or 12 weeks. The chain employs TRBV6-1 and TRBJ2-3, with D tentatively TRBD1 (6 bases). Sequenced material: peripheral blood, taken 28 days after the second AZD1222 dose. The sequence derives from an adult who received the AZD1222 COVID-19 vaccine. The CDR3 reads CASSEPPGHLTDTQYF. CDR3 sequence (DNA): TGTGCCAGCAGTGAACCTCCGGGACACCTCACAGATACGCAGTATTTT.